This T cell receptor beta chain was captured in a study of T cell responses to AZD1222 COVID-19 vaccine. Study-wide background: Timing groups of about 4 and about 12 weeks for second doses were pooled. Study findings and constraints: Spike was spanned by vaccine-associated CD4 TCRs, which were dominant at 160-218 and 743-854. Once two AZD1222 doses were given, Spike-specific TCR breadth and depth went up.

This CDR3 spans 13 amino acids. Germline V gives CDR1 LNHDA, CDR2 SQIVND (reference sequence). V lost 4 bases, J lost 4 bases, and 11 bases lay in between. Clones were sequenced by immunoSEQ multiplex PCR, and TCRdb holds only the in-frame ones, with some missing. The sample has 100,000 or so clones, about 93% seen once. Notes on this clone: Its target is not known.

The chain links TRBV19 to TRBJ2-7; the D gene is possibly TRBD2 (6 bases). The TCR originated in an adult in good health. Sequencing used peripheral blood, obtained on day 0 of AZD1222 vaccination. The CDR3 coding sequence is TGTGCCAGTAGTAACGGGGGAGTGTACGAGCAGTACTTC. Encoded protein: CASSNGGVYEQYF.